Listed below are T cell receptor beta chains from one sample, sequenced in a study of T cells after yellow fever vaccination. TCRdb re-derived calls from the 5' RACE reads in MiXCR, one entry per CDR3 protein. The sample consists of around 610,000 distinct CDR3 sequences, around an eighth of them appearing once. The sequencing used PBMCs, collected on the day of the yellow fever booster vaccination. Receptor source: a man aged 25 to 45 who received the YFV17D yellow fever vaccine. The CDR3 runs from the conserved cysteine through the conserved F or W. The D gene is left open where the match is weak. Size tells how often a clone was seen (once, few, many) or the class of an expanded clone, and some rows leave it out.

v_gene: TRBV24-1; len: 14; j_gene: TRBJ2-2; abundance: many; d_gene: NA; CDR3nt: TGTGCCACCAGTGAGGGTCAGCCCACCGGGGAGCTGTTTTTT; CDR3aa: CATSEGQPTGELFF
v_gene: TRBV6-5; len: 14; j_gene: TRBJ2-7; abundance: few; d_gene: NA; CDR3nt: TGTGCCAGCAGTTACAACTCCGAGAACTACGAGCAGTACTTC; CDR3aa: CASSYNSENYEQYF
v_gene: TRBV6-2/TRBV6-3; len: 16; j_gene: TRBJ2-1; abundance: few; d_gene: TRBD1; CDR3nt: TGTGCCAGCAGTTCCTTGGGACAGGTCTCCTACAATGAGCAGTTCTTC; CDR3aa: CASSSLGQVSYNEQFF
v_gene: TRBV11-2; len: 14; j_gene: TRBJ1-2; abundance: NA; d_gene: TRBD1; CDR3nt: TGTGCCAGCAGCTTAGACAGGACAGGGGCTGGCTACACCTTC; CDR3aa: CASSLDRTGAGYTF
v_gene: TRBV19; len: 16; j_gene: TRBJ2-1; abundance: few; d_gene: NA; CDR3nt: TGTGCCAGTAGTATACTCCTCTTAAGCTCCTACAATGAGCAGTTCTTC; CDR3aa: CASSILLLSSYNEQFF
v_gene: TRBV20-1; len: 14; j_gene: TRBJ2-2; abundance: NA; d_gene: TRBD2; CDR3nt: TGCAGTGCTCGCGGACTAGCGTACACCGGGGAGCTGTTTTTT; CDR3aa: CSARGLAYTGELFF
v_gene: TRBV27; len: 13; j_gene: TRBJ1-2; abundance: few; d_gene: TRBD1; CDR3nt: TGTGCCAGCCCGGGACAGGGGGATGTGAGCTACACCTTC; CDR3aa: CASPGQGDVSYTF
v_gene: TRBV28; len: 18; j_gene: TRBJ2-5; abundance: NA; d_gene: TRBD2; CDR3nt: TGTGCCAGCAGCCCGAGCGGGGGTCGGGAGGTGGTTTTCGAGACCCAGTACTTC; CDR3aa: CASSPSGGREVVFETQYF
v_gene: TRBV7-2; len: 18; j_gene: TRBJ1-1; abundance: NA; d_gene: TRBD1; CDR3nt: TGTGCCAGCAGCTTAGCGCTGCAGGGGGGGGCAACTAACACTGAAGCTTTCTTT; CDR3aa: CASSLALQGGATNTEAFF
v_gene: TRBV20-1; len: 12; j_gene: TRBJ1-5; abundance: few; d_gene: NA; CDR3nt: TGCAGTGCCTGGAGGGGCAATCAGCCCCAGCATTTT; CDR3aa: CSAWRGNQPQHF
v_gene: TRBV27; len: 17; j_gene: TRBJ2-2; abundance: few; d_gene: NA; CDR3nt: TGTGCCAGCAGTTCCTATTCCCCGACAGGGAGGACCGGGGAGCTGTTTTTT; CDR3aa: CASSSYSPTGRTGELFF
v_gene: TRBV7-2; len: 16; j_gene: TRBJ2-3; abundance: few; d_gene: TRBD2; CDR3nt: TGTGCCAGCAGGAGCCCTAGCGGGAGAACAGCAGATACGCAGTATTTT; CDR3aa: CASRSPSGRTADTQYF
v_gene: TRBV7-9; len: 12; j_gene: TRBJ1-1; abundance: NA; d_gene: NA; CDR3nt: TGTGCCAGCAGCTTACATGGGGGCCGAGCTTTCTTT; CDR3aa: CASSLHGGRAFF
v_gene: TRBV11-2; len: 14; j_gene: TRBJ2-4; abundance: NA; d_gene: NA; CDR3nt: TGTGCCAGCAGCTTTGACAGGTCCGGGGACATTCAGTACTTC; CDR3aa: CASSFDRSGDIQYF
v_gene: TRBV7-2; len: 14; j_gene: TRBJ2-3; abundance: NA; d_gene: TRBD2; CDR3nt: TGTGCCAGCAGCCAAAAATCCGGGACTAGAAGTCAGTATTTT; CDR3aa: CASSQKSGTRSQYF
v_gene: TRBV6-2/TRBV6-3; len: 18; j_gene: TRBJ2-2; abundance: few; d_gene: TRBD2; CDR3nt: TGTGCCAGCAAATTCATTAGCGGGAGGGCTCGGGACACCGGGGAGCTGTTTTTT; CDR3aa: CASKFISGRARDTGELFF
v_gene: TRBV7-2; len: 15; j_gene: TRBJ2-3; abundance: NA; d_gene: NA; CDR3nt: TGTGCCAGCACCCTCCCCAGCGGGAGCACAGATACGCAGTATTTT; CDR3aa: CASTLPSGSTDTQYF
v_gene: TRBV5-1; len: 15; j_gene: TRBJ2-2; abundance: few; d_gene: NA; CDR3nt: TGCGCCAGCAGCCTTGGTCTCGGCTACACCGGGGAGCTGTTTTTT; CDR3aa: CASSLGLGYTGELFF
v_gene: TRBV6-5; len: 13; j_gene: TRBJ1-1; abundance: NA; d_gene: NA; CDR3nt: TGTGCCAGCAGTTACTTTGGGTGGACTGAAGCTTTCTTT; CDR3aa: CASSYFGWTEAFF
v_gene: TRBV7-8; len: 13; j_gene: TRBJ1-1; abundance: NA; d_gene: NA; CDR3nt: TGTGCCAGCAGCGGGACGAAGAACACTGAAGCTTTCTTT; CDR3aa: CASSGTKNTEAFF
v_gene: TRBV5-4; len: 15; j_gene: TRBJ2-1; abundance: NA; d_gene: NA; CDR3nt: TGTGCCAGCAGCATGGGGGGCCTAGCGGAAAATGAGCAGTTCTTC; CDR3aa: CASSMGGLAENEQFF
v_gene: TRBV29-1; len: 14; j_gene: TRBJ2-1; abundance: many; d_gene: TRBD1; CDR3nt: TGCAGCGTTGAAGGGGGACAGGGGGCAAGTGAGCAGTTCTTC; CDR3aa: CSVEGGQGASEQFF
v_gene: TRBV23-1; len: 18; j_gene: TRBJ2-7; abundance: NA; d_gene: TRBD2; CDR3nt: TGCGCCAGCAGTATGGGCGGCAGGGAAGGTAGCGGGAGCTACGAGCAGTACTTC; CDR3aa: CASSMGGREGSGSYEQYF
v_gene: TRBV4-2; len: 17; j_gene: TRBJ2-7; abundance: few; d_gene: NA; CDR3nt: TGTGCCAGCAGCCAGGGAACAAGAGGAACCTCAGGGGGGGAGCAGTACTTC; CDR3aa: CASSQGTRGTSGGEQYF